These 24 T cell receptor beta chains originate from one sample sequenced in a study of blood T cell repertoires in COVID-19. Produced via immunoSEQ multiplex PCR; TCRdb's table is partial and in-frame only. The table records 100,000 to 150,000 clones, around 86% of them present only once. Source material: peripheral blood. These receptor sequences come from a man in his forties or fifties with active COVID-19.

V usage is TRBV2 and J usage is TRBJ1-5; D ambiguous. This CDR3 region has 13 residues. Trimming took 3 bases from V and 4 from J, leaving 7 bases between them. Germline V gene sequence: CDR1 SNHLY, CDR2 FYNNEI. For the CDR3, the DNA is TGTGCCAGCAGTGATGGGAGGAATCAGCCCCAGCATTTT. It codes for CASSDGRNQPQHF.

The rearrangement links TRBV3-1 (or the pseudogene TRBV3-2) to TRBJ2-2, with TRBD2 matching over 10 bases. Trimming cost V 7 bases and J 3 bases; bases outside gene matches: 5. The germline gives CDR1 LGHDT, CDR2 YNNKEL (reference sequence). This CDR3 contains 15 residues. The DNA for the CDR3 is TGTGCCAGCAAACAGCGGGGGGGCTACACCGGGGAGCTGTTTTTT. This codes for CASKQRGGYTGELFF.

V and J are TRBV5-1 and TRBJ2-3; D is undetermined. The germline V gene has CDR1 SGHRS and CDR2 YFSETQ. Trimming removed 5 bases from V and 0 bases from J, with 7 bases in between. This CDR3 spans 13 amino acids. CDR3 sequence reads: CASRVSSTDTQYF. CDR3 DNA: TGCGCCAGCAGAGTCAGTAGCACAGATACGCAGTATTTT.

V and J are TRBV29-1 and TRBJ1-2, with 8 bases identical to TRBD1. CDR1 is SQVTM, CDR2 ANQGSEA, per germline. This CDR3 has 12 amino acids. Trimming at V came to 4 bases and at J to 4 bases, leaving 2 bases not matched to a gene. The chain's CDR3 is CSVGGTGYGYTF. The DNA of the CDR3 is TGCAGCGTTGGCGGGACAGGCTATGGCTACACCTTC.

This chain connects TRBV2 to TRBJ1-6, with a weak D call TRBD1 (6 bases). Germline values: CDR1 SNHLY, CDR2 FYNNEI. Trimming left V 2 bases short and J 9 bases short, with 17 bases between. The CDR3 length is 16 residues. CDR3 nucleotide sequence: TGTGCCAGCAGTGAATGGGCACAGGGTGTAGTTTCACCCCTCCACTTT. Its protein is CASSEWAQGVVSPLHF.

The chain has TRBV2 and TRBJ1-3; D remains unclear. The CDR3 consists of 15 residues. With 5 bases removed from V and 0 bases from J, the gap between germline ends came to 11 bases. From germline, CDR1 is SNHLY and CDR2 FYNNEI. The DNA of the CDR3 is TGTGCCAGCAGTAAAGGACGGGGCTCTGGAAACACCATATATTTT. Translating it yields CASSKGRGSGNTIYF.

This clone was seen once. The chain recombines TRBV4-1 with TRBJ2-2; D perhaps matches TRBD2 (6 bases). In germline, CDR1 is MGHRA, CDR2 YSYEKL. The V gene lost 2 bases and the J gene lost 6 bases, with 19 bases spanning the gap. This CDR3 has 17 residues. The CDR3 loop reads CASSQLAAARGPGELFF. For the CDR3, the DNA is TGCGCCAGCAGCCAATTAGCGGCGGCCCGCGGTCCCGGGGAGCTGTTTTTT.

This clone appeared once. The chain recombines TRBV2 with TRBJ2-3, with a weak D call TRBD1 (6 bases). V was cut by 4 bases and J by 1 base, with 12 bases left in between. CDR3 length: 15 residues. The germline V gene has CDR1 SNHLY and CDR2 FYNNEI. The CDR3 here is CASSVKQGRTDTQYF. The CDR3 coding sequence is TGTGCCAGCAGTGTTAAACAGGGACGCACAGATACGCAGTATTTT. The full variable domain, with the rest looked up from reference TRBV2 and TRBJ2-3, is EPEVTQTPSHQVTQMGQEVILRCVPISNHLYFYWYRQILGQKVEFLVSFYNNEISEKSEIFDDQFSVERPDGSNFTLKIRSTKLEDSAMYFCASSVKQGRTDTQYFGPGTRLTVL.

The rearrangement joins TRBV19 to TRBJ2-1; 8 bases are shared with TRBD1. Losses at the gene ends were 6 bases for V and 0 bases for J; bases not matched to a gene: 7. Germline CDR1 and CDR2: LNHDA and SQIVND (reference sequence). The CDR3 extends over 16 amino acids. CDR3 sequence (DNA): TGTGCCAGTAGCCGGGACAGGCGTAGCTCCTACAATGAGCAGTTCTTC. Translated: CASSRDRRSSYNEQFF.

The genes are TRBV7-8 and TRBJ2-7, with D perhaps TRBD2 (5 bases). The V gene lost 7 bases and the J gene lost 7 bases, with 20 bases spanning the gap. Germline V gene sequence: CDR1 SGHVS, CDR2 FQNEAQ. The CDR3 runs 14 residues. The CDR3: CASTHAEASSEQYF. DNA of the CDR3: TGTGCCAGCACTCACGCGGAGGCCTCTTCTGAGCAGTACTTC. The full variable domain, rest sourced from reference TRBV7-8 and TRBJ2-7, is GAGVSQSPRYKVAKRGQDVALRCDPISGHVSLFWYQQALGQGPEFLTYFQNEAQLDKSGLPSDRFFAERPEGSVSTLKIQRTQQEDSAVYLCASTHAEASSEQYFGPGTRLTVT.

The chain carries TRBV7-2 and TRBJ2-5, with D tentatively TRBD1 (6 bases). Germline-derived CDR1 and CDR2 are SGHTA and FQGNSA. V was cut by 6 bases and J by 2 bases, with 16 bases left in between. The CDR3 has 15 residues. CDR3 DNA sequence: TGTGCCAGCAGTTTTGGAGACAGGTCACAAGAGACCCAGTACTTC. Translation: CASSFGDRSQETQYF.

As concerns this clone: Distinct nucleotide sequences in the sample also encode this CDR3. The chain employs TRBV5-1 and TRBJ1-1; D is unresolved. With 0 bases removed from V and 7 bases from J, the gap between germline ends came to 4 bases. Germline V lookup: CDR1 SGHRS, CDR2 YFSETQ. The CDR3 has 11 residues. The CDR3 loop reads CASSLDSEAFF. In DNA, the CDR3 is TGCGCCAGCAGCTTGGACAGTGAAGCTTTCTTT.

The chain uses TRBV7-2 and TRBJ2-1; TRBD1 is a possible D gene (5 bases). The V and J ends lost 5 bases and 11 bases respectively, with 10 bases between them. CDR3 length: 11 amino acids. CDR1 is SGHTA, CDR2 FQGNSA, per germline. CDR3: CASSEGAKQFF. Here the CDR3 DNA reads TGTGCCAGCAGCGAAGGGGCCAAGCAGTTCTTC.

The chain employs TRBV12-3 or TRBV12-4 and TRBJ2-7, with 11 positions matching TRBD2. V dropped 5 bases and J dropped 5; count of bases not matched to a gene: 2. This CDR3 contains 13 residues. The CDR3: CASSPGLADEQYF. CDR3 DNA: TGTGCCAGCAGTCCGGGACTAGCGGACGAGCAGTACTTC.

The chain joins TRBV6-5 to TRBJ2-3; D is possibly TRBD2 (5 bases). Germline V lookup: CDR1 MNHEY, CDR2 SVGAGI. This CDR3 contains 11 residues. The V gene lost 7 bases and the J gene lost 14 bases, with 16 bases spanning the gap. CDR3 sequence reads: CASTGGTGRYF. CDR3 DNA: TGTGCCAGCACCGGAGGAACCGGCCGGTATTTT.

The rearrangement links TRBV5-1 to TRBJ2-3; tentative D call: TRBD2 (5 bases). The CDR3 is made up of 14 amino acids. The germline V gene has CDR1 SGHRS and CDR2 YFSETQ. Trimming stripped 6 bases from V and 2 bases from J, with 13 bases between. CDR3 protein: CASTKREPTDTQYF. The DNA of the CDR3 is TGCGCCAGCACGAAACGGGAACCCACAGATACGCAGTATTTT.

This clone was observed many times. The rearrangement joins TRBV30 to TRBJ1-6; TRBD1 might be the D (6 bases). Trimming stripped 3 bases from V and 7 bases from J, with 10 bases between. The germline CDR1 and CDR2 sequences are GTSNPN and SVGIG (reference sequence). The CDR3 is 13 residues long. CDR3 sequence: CAWSRDKNSPLHF. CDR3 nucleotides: TGTGCCTGGAGCCGGGACAAAAATTCACCCCTCCACTTT.

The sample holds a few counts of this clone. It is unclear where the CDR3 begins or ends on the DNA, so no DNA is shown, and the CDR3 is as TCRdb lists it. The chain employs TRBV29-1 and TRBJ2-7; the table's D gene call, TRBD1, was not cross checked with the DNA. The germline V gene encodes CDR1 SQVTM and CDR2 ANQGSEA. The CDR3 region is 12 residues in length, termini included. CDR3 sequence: CSVATGSRRRYF.

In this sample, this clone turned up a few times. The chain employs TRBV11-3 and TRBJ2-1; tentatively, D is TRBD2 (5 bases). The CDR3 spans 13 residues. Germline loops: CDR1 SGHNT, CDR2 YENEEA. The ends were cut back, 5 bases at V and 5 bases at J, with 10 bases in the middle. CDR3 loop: CASSLTGNNEQFF. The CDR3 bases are TGTGCCAGCAGCCTTACGGGGAACAATGAGCAGTTCTTC.

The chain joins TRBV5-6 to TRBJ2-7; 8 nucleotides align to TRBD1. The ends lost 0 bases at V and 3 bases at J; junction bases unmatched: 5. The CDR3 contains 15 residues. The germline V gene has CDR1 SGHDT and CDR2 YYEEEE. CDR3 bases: TGTGCCAGCAGCTTGGCAGGGGGCGGTTACTACGAGCAGTACTTC. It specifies CASSLAGGGYYEQYF. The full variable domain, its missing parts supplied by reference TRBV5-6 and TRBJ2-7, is DAGVTQSPTHLIKTRGQQVTLRCSPKSGHDTVSWYQQALGQGPQFIFQYYEEEERQRGNFPDRFSGHQFPNYSSELNVNALLLGDSALYLCASSLAGGGYYEQYFGPGTRLTVT.

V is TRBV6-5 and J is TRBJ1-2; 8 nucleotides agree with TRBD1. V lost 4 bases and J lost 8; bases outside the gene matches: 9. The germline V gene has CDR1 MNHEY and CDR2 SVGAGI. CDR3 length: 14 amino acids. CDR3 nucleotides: TGTGCCAGCAGTTCGCACGACAGGGGAGGCGGCTACACCTTC. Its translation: CASSSHDRGGGYTF.

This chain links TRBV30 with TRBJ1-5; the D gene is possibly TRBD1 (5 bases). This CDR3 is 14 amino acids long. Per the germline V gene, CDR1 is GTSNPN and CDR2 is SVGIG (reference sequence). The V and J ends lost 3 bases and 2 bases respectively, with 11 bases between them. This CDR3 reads CAWRTGKGNQPQHF. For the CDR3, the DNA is TGTGCCTGGAGAACAGGTAAGGGCAATCAGCCCCAGCATTTT.

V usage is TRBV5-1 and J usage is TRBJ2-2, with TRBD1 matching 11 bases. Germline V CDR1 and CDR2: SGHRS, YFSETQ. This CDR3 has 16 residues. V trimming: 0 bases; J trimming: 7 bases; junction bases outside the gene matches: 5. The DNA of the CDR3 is TGCGCCAGCAGCTTGGGTCGGACAGGGGGCGGCGGGGAGCTGTTTTTT. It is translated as CASSLGRTGGGGELFF.

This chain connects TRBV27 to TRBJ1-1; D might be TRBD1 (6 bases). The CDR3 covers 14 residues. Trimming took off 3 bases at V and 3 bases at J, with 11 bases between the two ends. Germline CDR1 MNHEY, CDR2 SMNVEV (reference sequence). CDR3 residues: CASSLRGKYTEAFF. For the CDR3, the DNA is TGTGCCAGCAGTTTGAGGGGGAAGTACACTGAAGCTTTCTTT.